This T cell receptor (beta chain) was identified during a study of cytomegalovirus exposure and HLA in healthy donors. 13 Jbeta primers and 60 Vbeta primers were used for the PCR. Using immunoSEQ multiplex PCR, the repertoire was profiled, and TCRdb retains in-frame clones only, with some absent. The sample table includes about 70,000 clones. Overall study results and limits: It was reported in a later analysis that an Asian-associated ancestry cluster showed fewer N-insertions than the roughly 620-donor mean. The study labeled about 160 TCR beta chains cytomegalovirus-associated.

CDR1 is SEHNR and CDR2 is FQNEAQ in the germline V gene (reference sequence). There are 18 residues in the CDR3. Trimming removed 5 bases from V and 0 bases from J, with 17 bases in between. As regards this clone: Its antigen is unidentified.

This TCR came from a female donor in good health and CMV-seropositive. This sequence joins TRBV7-9 and TRBJ2-6, with D perhaps TRBD1 (5 bases). Sequencing was performed on PBMCs. The DNA of the CDR3 is TGTGCCAGCAGCCATCTATCGGAAGACAGCTCTGGGGCCAACGTCCTGACTTTC. Amino acids: CASSHLSEDSSGANVLTF.